This T cell receptor (beta chain) came from a study of blood T cell repertoires in COVID-19. The length of the CDR3 is 16 residues. The table came from immunoSEQ multiplex PCR; TCRdb's copy has only in-frame clones and leaves some out. Here the sample spans roughly 340,000 clones, about 87% being singletons. The rearrangement joins TRBV12-1 to TRBJ2-1; TRBD2 is taken as the D call from the table, unchecked against the DNA. TRBV12-1 is classified as a pseudogene. The specimen sequenced was PBMCs or T cells enriched from blood (not recorded which). The origin of this receptor is a man aged 40-49 years in a cohort exposed to, infected with or recovered from COVID-19 (not recorded which). The CDR3 reads CASTIRHGRALNEQFF. CDR3 sequence (DNA): TGTGCCAGCACCATCAGGCACGGGAGGGCCTTGAATGAGCAGTTCTTC.